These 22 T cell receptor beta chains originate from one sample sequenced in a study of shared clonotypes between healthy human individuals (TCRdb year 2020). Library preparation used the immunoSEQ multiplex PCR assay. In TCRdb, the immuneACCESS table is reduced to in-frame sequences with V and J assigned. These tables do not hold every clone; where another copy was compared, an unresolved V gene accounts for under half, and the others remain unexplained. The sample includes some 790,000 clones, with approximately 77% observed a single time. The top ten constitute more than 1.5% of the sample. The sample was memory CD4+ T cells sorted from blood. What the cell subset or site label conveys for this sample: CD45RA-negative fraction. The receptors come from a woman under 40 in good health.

CDR3 DNA sequence: TGCAGTGCTCAAACTCGGACAGAAGCTTTCTTT. This gives the protein CSAQTRTEAFF. The chain recombines TRBV20-1 with TRBJ1-1; D might be TRBD1 (5 bases). The CDR3 has 11 residues. Trimming shortened V by 5 bases and J by 8 bases, and 12 bases separated the two germline ends. Germline V lookup: CDR1 DFQATT, CDR2 SNEGSKA (reference sequence).

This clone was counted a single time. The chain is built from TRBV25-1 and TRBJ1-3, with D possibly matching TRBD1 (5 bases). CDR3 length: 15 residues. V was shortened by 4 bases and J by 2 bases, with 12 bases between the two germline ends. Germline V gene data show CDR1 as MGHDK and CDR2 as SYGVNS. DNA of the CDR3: TGTGCCAGCAGTGCGCCGGGACCGGCTGGAAACACCATATATTTT. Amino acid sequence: CASSAPGPAGNTIYF.

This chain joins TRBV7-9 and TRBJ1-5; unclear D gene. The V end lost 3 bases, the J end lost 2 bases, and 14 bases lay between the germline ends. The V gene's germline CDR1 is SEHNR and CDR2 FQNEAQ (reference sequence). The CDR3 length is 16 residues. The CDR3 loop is CASSLWVGTGNQPQHF. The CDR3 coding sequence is TGTGCCAGCAGCTTGTGGGTCGGAACGGGCAATCAGCCCCAGCATTTT.

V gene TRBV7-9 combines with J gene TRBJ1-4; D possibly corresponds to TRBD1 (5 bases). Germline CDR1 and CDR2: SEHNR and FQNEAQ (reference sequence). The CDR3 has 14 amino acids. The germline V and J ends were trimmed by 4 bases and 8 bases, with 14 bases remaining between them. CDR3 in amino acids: CASSSGGATEKLFF. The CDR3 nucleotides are TGTGCCAGCAGCTCAGGCGGGGCCACAGAAAAACTGTTTTTT.

CDR3 amino acids: CASRSTGYGSGNTIYF. CDR3 nucleotide sequence: TGTGCCAGCAGGTCGACGGGGTATGGGTCTGGAAACACCATATATTTT. This chain joins TRBV28 and TRBJ1-3; D is undetermined. Trimming left V 6 bases short and J 1 base short, with 16 bases between. CDR1 MDHEN and CDR2 SYDVKM come from the germline V gene. The CDR3 sequence is 16 residues long.

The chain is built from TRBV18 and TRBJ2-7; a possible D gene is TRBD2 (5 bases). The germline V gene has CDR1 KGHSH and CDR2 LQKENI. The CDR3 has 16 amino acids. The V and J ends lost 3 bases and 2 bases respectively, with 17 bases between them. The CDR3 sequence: CASSPFAPREAYEQYF. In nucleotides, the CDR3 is TGTGCCAGCTCACCGTTCGCCCCCCGGGAAGCCTACGAGCAGTACTTC.

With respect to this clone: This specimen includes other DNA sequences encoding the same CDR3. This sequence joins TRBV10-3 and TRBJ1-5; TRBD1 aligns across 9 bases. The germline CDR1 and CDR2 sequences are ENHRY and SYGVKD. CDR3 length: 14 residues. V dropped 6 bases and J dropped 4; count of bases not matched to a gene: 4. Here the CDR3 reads CAISPGQGNQPQHF. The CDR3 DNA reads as TGTGCCATCAGCCCAGGACAGGGGAATCAGCCCCAGCATTTT.

CDR3 bases: TGTGCCAGTAGCTCTAGCGGGAGATCTGGCAATGAGCAGTTCTTC. Amino acid sequence: CASSSSGRSGNEQFF. The gene calls are TRBV19 and TRBJ2-1; 10 bases are a match to TRBD2. The CDR3 covers 15 residues. The J segment lost 6 bases and the V segment lost 6 bases, leaving 8 bases of the junction unmatched. Germline CDR1 and CDR2: LNHDA and SQIVND (reference sequence).

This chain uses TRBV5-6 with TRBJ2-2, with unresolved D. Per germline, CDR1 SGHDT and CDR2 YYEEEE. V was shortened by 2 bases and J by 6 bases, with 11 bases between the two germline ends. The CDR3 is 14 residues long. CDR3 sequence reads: CASSFGLLSGELFF. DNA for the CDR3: TGTGCCAGCAGCTTTGGGCTACTTTCCGGGGAGCTGTTTTTT.

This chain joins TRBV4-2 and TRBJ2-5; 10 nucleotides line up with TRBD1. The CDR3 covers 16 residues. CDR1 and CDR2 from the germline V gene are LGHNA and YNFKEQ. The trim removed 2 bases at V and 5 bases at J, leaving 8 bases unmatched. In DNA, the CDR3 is TGTGCCAGCAGCCAAACTATCGGACAGGGGGTGGAGACCCAGTACTTC. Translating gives CASSQTIGQGVETQYF.

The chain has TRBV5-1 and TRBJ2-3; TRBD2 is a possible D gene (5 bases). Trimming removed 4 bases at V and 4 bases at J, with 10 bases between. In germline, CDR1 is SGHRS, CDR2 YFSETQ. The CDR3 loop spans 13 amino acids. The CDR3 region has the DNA TGCGCCAGCAGCAAGGGAGAGGCAGATACGCAGTATTTT. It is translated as CASSKGEADTQYF.

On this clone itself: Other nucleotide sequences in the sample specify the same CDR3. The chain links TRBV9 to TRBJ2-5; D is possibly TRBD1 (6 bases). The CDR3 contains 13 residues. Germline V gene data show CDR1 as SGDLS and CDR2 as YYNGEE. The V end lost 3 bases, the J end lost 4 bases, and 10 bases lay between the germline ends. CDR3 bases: TGTGCCAGCAGCGCCAGGGGTGGAGAGACCCAGTACTTC. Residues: CASSARGGETQYF.

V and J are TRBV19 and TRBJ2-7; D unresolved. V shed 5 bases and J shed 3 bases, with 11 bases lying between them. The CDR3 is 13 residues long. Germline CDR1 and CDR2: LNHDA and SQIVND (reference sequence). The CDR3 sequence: CASSVQESYEQYF. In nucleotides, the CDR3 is TGTGCCAGTAGTGTTCAGGAGAGCTACGAGCAGTACTTC.

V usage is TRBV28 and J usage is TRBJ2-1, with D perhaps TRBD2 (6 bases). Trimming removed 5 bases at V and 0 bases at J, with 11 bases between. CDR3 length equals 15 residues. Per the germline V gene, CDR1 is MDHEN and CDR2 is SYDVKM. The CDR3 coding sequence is TGTGCCAGCAGTAGACCCGGGGGCTCCTACAATGAGCAGTTCTTC. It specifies CASSRPGGSYNEQFF. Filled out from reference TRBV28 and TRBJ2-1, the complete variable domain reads DVKVTQSSRYLVKRTGEKVFLECVQDMDHENMFWYRQDPGLGLRLIYFSYDVKMKEKGDIPEGYSVSREKKERFSLILESASTNQTSMYLCASSRPGGSYNEQFFGPGTRLTVL.

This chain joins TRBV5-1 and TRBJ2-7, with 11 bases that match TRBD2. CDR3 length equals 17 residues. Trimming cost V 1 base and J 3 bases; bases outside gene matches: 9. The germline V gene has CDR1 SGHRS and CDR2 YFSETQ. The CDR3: CASSLLTSGSEGYEQYF. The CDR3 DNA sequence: TGCGCCAGCAGCTTGCTAACTAGCGGGAGCGAAGGCTACGAGCAGTACTTC.

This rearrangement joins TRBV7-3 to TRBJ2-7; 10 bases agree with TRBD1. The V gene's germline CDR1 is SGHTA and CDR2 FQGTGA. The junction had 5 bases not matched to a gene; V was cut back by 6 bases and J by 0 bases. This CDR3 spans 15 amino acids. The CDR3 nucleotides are TGTGCCAGCAGTACCGGGACAGGGGCCTCCTACGAGCAGTACTTC. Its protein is CASSTGTGASYEQYF.

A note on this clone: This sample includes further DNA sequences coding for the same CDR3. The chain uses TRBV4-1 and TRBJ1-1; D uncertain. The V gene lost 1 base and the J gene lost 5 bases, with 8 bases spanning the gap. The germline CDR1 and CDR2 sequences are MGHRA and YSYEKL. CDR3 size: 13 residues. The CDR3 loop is CASSQGEWTEAFF. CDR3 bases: TGCGCCAGCAGCCAAGGAGAATGGACTGAAGCTTTCTTT.

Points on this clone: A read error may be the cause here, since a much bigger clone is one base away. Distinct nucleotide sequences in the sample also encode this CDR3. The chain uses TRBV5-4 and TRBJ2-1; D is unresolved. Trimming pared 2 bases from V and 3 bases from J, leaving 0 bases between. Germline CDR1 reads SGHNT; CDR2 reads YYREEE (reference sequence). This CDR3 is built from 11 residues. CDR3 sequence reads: CASSFYNEQFF. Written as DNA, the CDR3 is TGTGCCAGCAGCTTCTACAATGAGCAGTTCTTC.

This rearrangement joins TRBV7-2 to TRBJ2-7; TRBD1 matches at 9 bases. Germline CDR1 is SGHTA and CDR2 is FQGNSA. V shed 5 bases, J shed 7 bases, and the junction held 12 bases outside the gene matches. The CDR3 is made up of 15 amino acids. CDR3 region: CASSLQGAVRYEQYF. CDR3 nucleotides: TGTGCCAGCAGCCTACAGGGGGCGGTGAGGTATGAGCAGTACTTC.

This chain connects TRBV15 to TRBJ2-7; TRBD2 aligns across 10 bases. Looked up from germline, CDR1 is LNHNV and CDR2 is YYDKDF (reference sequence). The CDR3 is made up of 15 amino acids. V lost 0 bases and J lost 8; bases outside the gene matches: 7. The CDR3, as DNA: TGTGCCACCAGCAGAGATACTAGCGGGGCGTTACAGCAGTACTTC. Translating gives CATSRDTSGALQQYF.

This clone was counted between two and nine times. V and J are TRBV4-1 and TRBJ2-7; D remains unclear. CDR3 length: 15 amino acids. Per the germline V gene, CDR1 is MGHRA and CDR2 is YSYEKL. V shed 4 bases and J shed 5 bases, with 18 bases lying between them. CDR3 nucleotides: TGCGCCAGCAGCCCCAACTTGGGAAGAGCCCACGAGCAGTACTTC. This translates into CASSPNLGRAHEQYF.

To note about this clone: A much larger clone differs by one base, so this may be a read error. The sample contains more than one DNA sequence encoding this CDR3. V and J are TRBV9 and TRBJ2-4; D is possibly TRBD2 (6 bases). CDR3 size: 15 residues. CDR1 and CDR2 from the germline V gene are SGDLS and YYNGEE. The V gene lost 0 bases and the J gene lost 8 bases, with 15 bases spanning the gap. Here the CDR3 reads CASSVGPGEKDIQYF. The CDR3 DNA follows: TGTGCCAGCAGCGTAGGGCCGGGAGAGAAAGACATTCAGTACTTC.